This T cell receptor beta chain was recovered during a study of shared clonotypes between healthy human individuals. The assay was immunoSEQ multiplex PCR, and TCRdb's table has in-frame clones only and misses some. The repertoire includes approximately 2,000,000 clones, around 93% of them detected once, and around 0.35% sits in the top ten. The V and J ends lost 5 bases and 8 bases respectively, with 12 bases between them. CDR3 size: 13 residues. Germline CDR1 and CDR2: SSHAT and FNYEAQ (reference sequence). This rearrangement joins TRBV7-7 to TRBJ2-2; D is possibly TRBD1 (6 bases). This TCR derives from a man aged 18 to 30 in good health. Some clones in this sample may be carry-over from other donors' samples. The sample taken for sequencing was naive CD4+ T cells from PBMCs. Subset reported: CD45RA+ positively selected. DNA for the CDR3: TGTGCCAGCAGCAATACAGGGTCTGGGGAGCTGTTTTTT. It is translated as CASSNTGSGELFF.